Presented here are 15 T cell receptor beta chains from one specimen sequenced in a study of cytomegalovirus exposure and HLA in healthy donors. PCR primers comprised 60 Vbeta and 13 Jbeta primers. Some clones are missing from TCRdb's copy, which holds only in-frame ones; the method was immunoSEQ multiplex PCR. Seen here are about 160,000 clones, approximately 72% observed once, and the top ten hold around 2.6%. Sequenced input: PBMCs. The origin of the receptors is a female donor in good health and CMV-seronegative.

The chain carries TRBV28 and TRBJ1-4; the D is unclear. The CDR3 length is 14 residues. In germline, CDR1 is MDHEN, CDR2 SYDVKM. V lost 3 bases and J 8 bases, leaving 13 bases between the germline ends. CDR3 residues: CASSLSGFKEKLFF. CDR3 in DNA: TGTGCCAGCAGTTTGTCGGGTTTTAAGGAAAAACTGTTTTTT.

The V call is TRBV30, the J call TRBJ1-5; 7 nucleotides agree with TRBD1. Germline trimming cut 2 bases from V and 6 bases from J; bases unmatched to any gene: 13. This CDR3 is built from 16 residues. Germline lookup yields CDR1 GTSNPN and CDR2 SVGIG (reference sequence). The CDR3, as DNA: TGTGCCTGGAGTTCTCCCCATCAGGGGGACAGTCAGCCCCAGCATTTT. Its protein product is CAWSSPHQGDSQPQHF.

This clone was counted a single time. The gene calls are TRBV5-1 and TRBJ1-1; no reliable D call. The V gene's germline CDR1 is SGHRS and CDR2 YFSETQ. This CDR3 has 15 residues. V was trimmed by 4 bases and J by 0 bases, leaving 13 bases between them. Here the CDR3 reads CASSRNQDLNTEAFF. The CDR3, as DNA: TGCGCCAGCAGCCGGAACCAGGACTTGAACACTGAAGCTTTCTTT.

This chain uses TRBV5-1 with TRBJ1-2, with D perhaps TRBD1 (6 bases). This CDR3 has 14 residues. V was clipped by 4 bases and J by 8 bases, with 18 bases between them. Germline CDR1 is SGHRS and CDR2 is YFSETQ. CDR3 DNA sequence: TGCGCCAGCAGCCGGGAGCGGGGGGCGCGGGGCTACACCTTC. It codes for CASSRERGARGYTF.

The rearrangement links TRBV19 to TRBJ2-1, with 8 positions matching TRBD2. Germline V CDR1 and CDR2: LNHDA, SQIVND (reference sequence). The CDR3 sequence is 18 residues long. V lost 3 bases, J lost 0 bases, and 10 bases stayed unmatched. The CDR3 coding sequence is TGTGCCAGTAGTATTATCGGCCTCGGGAGGGACTCCTACAATGAGCAGTTCTTC. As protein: CASSIIGLGRDSYNEQFF. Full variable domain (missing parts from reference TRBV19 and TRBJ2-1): DGGITQSPKYLFRKEGQNVTLSCEQNLNHDAMYWYRQDPGQGLRLIYYSQIVNDFQKGDIAEGYSVSREKKESFPLTVTSAQKNPTAFYLCASSIIGLGRDSYNEQFFGPGTRLTVL.

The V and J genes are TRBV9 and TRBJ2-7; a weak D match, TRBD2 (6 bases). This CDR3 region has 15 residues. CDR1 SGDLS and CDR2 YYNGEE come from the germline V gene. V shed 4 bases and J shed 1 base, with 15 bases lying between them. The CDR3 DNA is TGTGCCAGCAGCCCCGGGGCAGGGAGGTCCTACGAGCAGTACTTC. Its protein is CASSPGAGRSYEQYF.

The CDR3 loop reads CASRLSRDSYEQYF. The CDR3, as DNA: TGTGCCAGCAGGTTATCCCGGGACAGCTACGAGCAGTACTTC. V and J are TRBV6-6 and TRBJ2-7; 7 positions agree with TRBD1. Per the germline V gene, CDR1 is MNHNY and CDR2 is SVGAGI (reference sequence). The CDR3 contains 14 residues. V lost 6 bases and J lost 3; bases outside the gene matches: 8.

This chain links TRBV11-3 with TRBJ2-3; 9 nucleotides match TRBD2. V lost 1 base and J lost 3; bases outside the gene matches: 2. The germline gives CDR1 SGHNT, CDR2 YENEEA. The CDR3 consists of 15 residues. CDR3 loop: CASSLVSGSTDTQYF. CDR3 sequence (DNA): TGTGCCAGCAGCTTAGTTAGCGGGAGTACAGATACGCAGTATTTT.

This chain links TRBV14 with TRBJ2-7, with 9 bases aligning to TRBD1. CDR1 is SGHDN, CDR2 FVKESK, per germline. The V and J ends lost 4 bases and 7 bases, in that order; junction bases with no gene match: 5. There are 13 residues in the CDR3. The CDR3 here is CASSRGTGKEQYF. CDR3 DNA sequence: TGTGCCAGCAGCCGCGGGACAGGGAAGGAGCAGTACTTC.

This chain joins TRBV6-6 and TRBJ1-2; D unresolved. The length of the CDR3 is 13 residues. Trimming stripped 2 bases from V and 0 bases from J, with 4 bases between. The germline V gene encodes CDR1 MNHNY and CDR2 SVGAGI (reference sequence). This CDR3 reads CASSYGANYGYTF. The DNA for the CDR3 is TGTGCCAGCAGTTACGGAGCTAACTATGGCTACACCTTC.

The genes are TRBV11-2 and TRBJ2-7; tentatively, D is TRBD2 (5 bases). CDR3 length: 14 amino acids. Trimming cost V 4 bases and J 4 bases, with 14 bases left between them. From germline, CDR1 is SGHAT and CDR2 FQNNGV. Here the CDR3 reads CASSSPPRAYEQYF. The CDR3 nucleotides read TGTGCCAGCAGCTCACCTCCGAGGGCGTACGAGCAGTACTTC.

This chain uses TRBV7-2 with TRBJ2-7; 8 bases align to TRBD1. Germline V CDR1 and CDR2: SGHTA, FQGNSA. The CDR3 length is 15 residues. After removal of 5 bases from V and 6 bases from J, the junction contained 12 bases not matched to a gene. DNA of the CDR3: TGTGCCAGCAGCGCTCGGACAGGGTTATTGGCCGAGCAGTACTTC. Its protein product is CASSARTGLLAEQYF.

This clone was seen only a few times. CDR3 loop: CASSSQSGINEKLFF. CDR3 DNA sequence: TGTGCCAGCAGCTCCCAGTCGGGGATTAATGAAAAACTGTTTTTT. V gene TRBV11-2 combines with J gene TRBJ1-4; D not certain. The germline V and J ends were trimmed by 4 bases and 4 bases, with 13 bases remaining between them. CDR3 length: 15 residues. Germline V CDR1 and CDR2: SGHAT, FQNNGV.

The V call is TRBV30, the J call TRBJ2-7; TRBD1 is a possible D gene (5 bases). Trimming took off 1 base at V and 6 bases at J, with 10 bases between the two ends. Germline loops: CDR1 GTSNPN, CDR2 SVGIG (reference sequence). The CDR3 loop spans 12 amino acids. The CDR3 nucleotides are TGTGCCTGGAGTGCACCAGGGCCCGAGCAGTACTTC. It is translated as CAWSAPGPEQYF.

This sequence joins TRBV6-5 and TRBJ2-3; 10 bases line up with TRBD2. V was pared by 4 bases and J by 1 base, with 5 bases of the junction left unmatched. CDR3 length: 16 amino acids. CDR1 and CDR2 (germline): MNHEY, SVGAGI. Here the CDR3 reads CASSWASGGRTDTQYF. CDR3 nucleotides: TGTGCCAGCAGTTGGGCTAGCGGGGGCCGCACAGATACGCAGTATTTT.